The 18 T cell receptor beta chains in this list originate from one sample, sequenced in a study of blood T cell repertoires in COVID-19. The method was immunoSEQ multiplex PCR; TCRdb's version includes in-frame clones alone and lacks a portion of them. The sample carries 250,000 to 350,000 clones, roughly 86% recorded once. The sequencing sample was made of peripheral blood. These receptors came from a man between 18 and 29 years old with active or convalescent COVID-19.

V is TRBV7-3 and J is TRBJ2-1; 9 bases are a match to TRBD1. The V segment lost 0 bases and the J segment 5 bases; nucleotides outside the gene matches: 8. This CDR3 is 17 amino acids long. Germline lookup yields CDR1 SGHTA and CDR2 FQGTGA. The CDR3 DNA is TGTGCCAGCAGCTTAACGACAGGGGACAGGGTAAACAATGAGCAGTTCTTC. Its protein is CASSLTTGDRVNNEQFF.

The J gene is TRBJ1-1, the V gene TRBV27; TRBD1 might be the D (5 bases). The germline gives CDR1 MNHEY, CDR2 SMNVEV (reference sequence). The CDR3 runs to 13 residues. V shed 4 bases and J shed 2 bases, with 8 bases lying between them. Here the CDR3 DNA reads TGTGCCAGCAGTTATGGGGCTAACACTGAAGCTTTCTTT. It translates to CASSYGANTEAFF.

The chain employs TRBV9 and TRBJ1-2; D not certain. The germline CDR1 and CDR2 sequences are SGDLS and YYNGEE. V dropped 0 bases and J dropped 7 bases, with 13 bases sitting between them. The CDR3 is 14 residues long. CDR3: CASSVDPGLGGYTF. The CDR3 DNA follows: TGTGCCAGCAGCGTAGACCCGGGTTTGGGTGGCTACACCTTC. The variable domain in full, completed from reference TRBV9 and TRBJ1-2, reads DSGVTQTPKHLITATGQRVTLRCSPRSGDLSVYWYQQSLDQGLQFLIQYYNGEERAKGNILERFSAQQFPDLHSELNLSSLELGDSALYFCASSVDPGLGGYTFGSGTRLTVV.

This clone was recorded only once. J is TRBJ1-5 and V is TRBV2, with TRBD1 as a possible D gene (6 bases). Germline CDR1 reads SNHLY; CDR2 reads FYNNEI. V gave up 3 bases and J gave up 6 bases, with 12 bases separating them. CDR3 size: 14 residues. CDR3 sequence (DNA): TGTGCCAGCAGTGACGCCAGGGGTTTTCAGCCCCAGCATTTT. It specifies CASSDARGFQPQHF.

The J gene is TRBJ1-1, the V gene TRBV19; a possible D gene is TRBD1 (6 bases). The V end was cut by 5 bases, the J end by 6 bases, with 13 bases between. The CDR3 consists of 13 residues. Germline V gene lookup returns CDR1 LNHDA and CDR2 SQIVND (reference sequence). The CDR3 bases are TGTGCCAGTAGTGGAATCGACAGGCCTGAAGCTTTCTTT. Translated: CASSGIDRPEAFF.

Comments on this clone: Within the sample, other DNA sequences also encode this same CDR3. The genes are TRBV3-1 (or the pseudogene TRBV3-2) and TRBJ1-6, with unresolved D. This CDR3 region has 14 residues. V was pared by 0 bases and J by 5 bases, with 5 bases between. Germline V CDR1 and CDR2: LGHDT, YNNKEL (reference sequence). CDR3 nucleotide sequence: TGTGCCAGCAGCCAAGAGGGCCATAATTCACCCCTCCACTTT. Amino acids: CASSQEGHNSPLHF.

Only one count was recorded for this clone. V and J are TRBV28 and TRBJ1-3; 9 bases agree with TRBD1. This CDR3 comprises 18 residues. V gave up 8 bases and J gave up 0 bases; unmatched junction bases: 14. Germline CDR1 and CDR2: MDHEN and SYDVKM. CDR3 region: CASQGQGFLSYSGNTIYF. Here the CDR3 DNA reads TGTGCCAGCCAAGGACAGGGGTTCCTTTCCTACTCTGGAAACACCATATATTTT. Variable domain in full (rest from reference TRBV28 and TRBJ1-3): DVKVTQSSRYLVKRTGEKVFLECVQDMDHENMFWYRQDPGLGLRLIYFSYDVKMKEKGDIPEGYSVSREKKERFSLILESASTNQTSMYLCASQGQGFLSYSGNTIYFGEGSWLTVV.

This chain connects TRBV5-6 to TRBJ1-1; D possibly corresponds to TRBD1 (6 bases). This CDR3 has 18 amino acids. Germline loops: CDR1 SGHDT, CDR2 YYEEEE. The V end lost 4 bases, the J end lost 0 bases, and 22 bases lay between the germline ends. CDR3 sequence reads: CASSRRQATLLLNTEAFF. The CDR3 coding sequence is TGTGCCAGCAGCCGCCGACAGGCAACGCTACTACTGAACACTGAAGCTTTCTTT. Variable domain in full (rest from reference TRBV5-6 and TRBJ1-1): DAGVTQSPTHLIKTRGQQVTLRCSPKSGHDTVSWYQQALGQGPQFIFQYYEEEERQRGNFPDRFSGHQFPNYSSELNVNALLLGDSALYLCASSRRQATLLLNTEAFFGQGTRLTVV.

The CDR3 reads CASSLGEPNEKLFF. In nucleotides, the CDR3 is TGTGCCAGCAGCTTAGGGGAGCCAAATGAAAAACTGTTTTTT. The rearrangement joins TRBV13 to TRBJ1-4, with unresolved D. Per germline, CDR1 PRHDT and CDR2 FYEKMQ (reference sequence). Trimming removed 0 bases at V and 5 bases at J, with 7 bases between. CDR3 size: 14 residues.

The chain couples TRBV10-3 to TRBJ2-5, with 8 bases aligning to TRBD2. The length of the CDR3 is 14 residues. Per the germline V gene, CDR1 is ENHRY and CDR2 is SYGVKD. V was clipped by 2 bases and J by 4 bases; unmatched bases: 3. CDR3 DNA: TGTGCCATCAGTGAGGGACTAGCACGAGAGACCCAGTACTTC. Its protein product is CAISEGLARETQYF.

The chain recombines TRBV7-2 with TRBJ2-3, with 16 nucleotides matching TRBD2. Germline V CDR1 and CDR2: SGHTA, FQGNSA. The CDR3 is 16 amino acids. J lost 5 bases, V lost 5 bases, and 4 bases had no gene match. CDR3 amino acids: CASSGGTSGGVDTQYF. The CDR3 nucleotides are TGTGCCAGCAGCGGAGGGACTAGCGGGGGGGTAGATACGCAGTATTTT. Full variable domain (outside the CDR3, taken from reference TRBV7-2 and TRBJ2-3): GAGVSQSPSNKVTEKGKDVELRCDPISGHTALYWYRQSLGQGLEFLIYFQGNSAPDKSGLPSDRFSAERTGGSVSTLTIQRTQQEDSAVYLCASSGGTSGGVDTQYFGPGTRLTVL.

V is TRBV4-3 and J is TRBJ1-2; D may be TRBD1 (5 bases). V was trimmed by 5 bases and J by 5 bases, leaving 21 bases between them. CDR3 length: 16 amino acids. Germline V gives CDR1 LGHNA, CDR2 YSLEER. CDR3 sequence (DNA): TGCGCCAGCAGCTGGGCGGGGGGTGACCCCTCTTATGGCTACACCTTC. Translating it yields CASSWAGGDPSYGYTF.

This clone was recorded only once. CDR3: CASSLDPVGGAETGELFF. The CDR3 DNA is TGTGCCAGCAGCTTAGACCCTGTCGGGGGGGCCGAGACCGGGGAGCTGTTTTTT. The V and J genes are TRBV7-2 and TRBJ2-2; TRBD2 agrees at 8 bases. CDR1 is SGHTA and CDR2 is FQGNSA in the germline V gene. J lost 5 bases, V lost 1 base, and 12 bases had no gene match. The CDR3 sequence is 18 residues long.

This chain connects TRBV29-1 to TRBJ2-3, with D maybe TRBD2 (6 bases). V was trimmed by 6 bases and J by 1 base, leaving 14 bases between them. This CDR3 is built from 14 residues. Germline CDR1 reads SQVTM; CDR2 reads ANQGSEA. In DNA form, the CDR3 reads TGCAGCGTCCAAGCCACGGGGGGCACAGATACGCAGTATTTT. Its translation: CSVQATGGTDTQYF.

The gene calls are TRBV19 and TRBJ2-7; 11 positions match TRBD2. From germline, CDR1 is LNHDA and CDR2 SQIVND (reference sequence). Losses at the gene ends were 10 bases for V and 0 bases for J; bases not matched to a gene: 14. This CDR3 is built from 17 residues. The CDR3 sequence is CATAGTSGPRHSYEQYF. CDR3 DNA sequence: TGTGCCACCGCGGGGACTAGCGGCCCGCGGCACTCCTACGAGCAGTACTTC.

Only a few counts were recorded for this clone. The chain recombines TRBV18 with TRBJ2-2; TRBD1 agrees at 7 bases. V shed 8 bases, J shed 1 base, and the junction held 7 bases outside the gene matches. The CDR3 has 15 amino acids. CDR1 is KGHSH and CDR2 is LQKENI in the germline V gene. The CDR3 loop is CASPLGTENTGELFF. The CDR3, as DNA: TGTGCCAGCCCCCTGGGGACAGAGAACACCGGGGAGCTGTTTTTT.

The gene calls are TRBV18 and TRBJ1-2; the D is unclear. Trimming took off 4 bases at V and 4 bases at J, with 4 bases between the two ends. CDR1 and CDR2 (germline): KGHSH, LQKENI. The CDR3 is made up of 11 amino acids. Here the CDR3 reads CASSHSYGYTF. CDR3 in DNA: TGTGCCAGCTCACACAGCTATGGCTACACCTTC.

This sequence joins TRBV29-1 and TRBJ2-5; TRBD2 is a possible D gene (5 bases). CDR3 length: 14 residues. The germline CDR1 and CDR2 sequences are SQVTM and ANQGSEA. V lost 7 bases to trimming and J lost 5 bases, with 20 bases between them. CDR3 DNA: TGCAGCGAGAAACAGCCGGGCGGCGGGGAGACCCAGTACTTC. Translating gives CSEKQPGGGETQYF.